The clone carrying this T cell receptor (beta chain) showed up just a few times. TCRdb itself ran the RT-PCR reads through MiXCR, one entry per CDR3 protein. This table has 150,000 to 200,000 distinct CDR3 sequences, about 12% appearing once. This record belongs to a study of response to subunit inactivated influenza vaccine. The CDR3 runs to 16 residues. Germline CDR1 and CDR2: MNHEY and SMNVEV (reference sequence). The V end was cut by 4 bases, the J end by 3 bases, with 16 bases between. These same data were also listed under a study on T cells expressing NK-cell markers. Per that paper: UMIs accompanied the 5'RACE template switching by which TCR beta cDNA was made. Of CD8+ T cells, roughly 1.0-7.5% belonged to dominant NKG2C+ clonotypes in five to seven donors.

The material was CD8+ T cells sorted from PBMCs, obtained 11 to 12 days after vaccination. This TCR was sampled from a man aged 50 or older who received an inactivated influenza vaccine. This rearrangement joins TRBV27 to TRBJ1-3; weak D call: TRBD1 (5 bases). CDR3 in DNA: TGTGCCAGCAGTTCCACGACAGTACCGGGTGGAAACACCATATATTTT. Its protein product is CASSSTTVPGGNTIYF.